A single sample gave rise to the 7 T cell receptor beta chains below, sequenced in a study of T cell clonotyping in hematopoietic cell transplantation. The data were produced by immunoSEQ multiplex PCR, yet TCRdb's version contains in-frame clones alone and is incomplete. The sample lists around 16,000 clones; about 61% were seen once. The material was PBMCs, obtained 30 days after allogeneic stem cell transplant. Receptors originate from a male patient aged 50 to 60 who had an allogeneic stem cell transplant from an unrelated donor, so T cells may come from the graft donor. Some clones in this sample may be carry-over from other donors' samples.

This clone was detected only a few times. The genes are TRBV6-5 and TRBJ1-1; 8 bases are a match to TRBD1. V lost 6 bases and J lost 1; bases outside the gene matches: 4. Per the germline V gene, CDR1 is MNHEY and CDR2 is SVGAGI. This CDR3 contains 14 residues. In nucleotides, the CDR3 is TGTGCCAGCAGCCGAGACAGGGGGAACACTGAAGCTTTCTTT. Amino acids: CASSRDRGNTEAFF.

V gene TRBV14 combines with J gene TRBJ1-1; unclear D gene. V lost 0 bases and J lost 6, with 11 bases in between. This CDR3 spans 14 amino acids. CDR1 and CDR2 from the germline V gene are SGHDN and FVKESK. CDR3 protein: CASSQDLNNPEAFF. The CDR3 nucleotides are TGTGCCAGCAGCCAAGACCTCAATAACCCTGAAGCTTTCTTT.

The chain couples TRBV10-1 to TRBJ1-2; 8 bases line up with TRBD1. The CDR3 consists of 15 residues. V was clipped by 7 bases and J by 0 bases; unmatched bases: 7. Germline V gene sequence: CDR1 WNHNN, CDR2 SYGVQD (reference sequence). The DNA of the CDR3 is TGCGCCAGCACCAGGGCGGACAGGGCTAACTATGGCTACACCTTC. Amino acids: CASTRADRANYGYTF.

The chain employs TRBV23-1 and TRBJ1-1; D remains unclear. TRBV23-1 is assigned to the ORF class and has an uncertain function. V shed 9 bases and J shed 4 bases, with 9 bases lying between them. This CDR3 spans 11 amino acids. The CDR3, as DNA: TGCGCCAGAATAAGGTGCACTGAAGCTTTCTTT. Translation: CARIRCTEAFF.

This clone came up a few times. The chain uses TRBV5-7 and TRBJ2-7; D is unclear. TRBV5-7 is an ORF, and what it does is uncertain. The CDR3 has 11 residues. V was trimmed by 7 bases and J by 3 bases, leaving 8 bases between them. The CDR3 spells CASDTGYEQYF. The CDR3 region has the DNA TGTGCCAGCGACACGGGCTACGAGCAGTACTTC.

V and J are TRBV28 and TRBJ1-5; 9 bases are shared with TRBD1. J lost 7 bases, V lost 6 bases, and 7 bases had no gene match. Germline CDR1 is MDHEN and CDR2 is SYDVKM. The CDR3 length is 14 residues. In DNA form, the CDR3 reads TGTGCCAGCAGATATGGACAGGGGAGGCAGCCCCAGCATTTT. It is translated as CASRYGQGRQPQHF.

The genes are TRBV20-1 and TRBJ2-7; D perhaps matches TRBD2 (5 bases). From germline, CDR1 is DFQATT and CDR2 SNEGSKA (reference sequence). Between the trimmed V and J ends, which lost 6 bases and 6 bases, there was a span of 12 bases. This CDR3 is 11 amino acids long. The CDR3 coding sequence is TGCAGTGCGTCCACTAGATTCGAGCAGTACTTC. It codes for CSASTRFEQYF.